What follows are 13 T cell receptor beta chains derived from one specimen sequenced in a study of blood T cell repertoires in COVID-19. Here immunoSEQ multiplex PCR was the method, and the copy in TCRdb shows in-frame clones only, minus some. The sample carries some 200,000 clones, about 90% recorded once. Material: PBMCs or T cells enriched from blood (not recorded which). These receptors all stem from a woman in her twenties or thirties who had recovered from COVID-19.

The rearrangement uses TRBV9 and TRBJ1-6; no reliable D call. Per germline, CDR1 SGDLS and CDR2 YYNGEE. The V end was cut by 4 bases, the J end by 9 bases, with 17 bases between. There are 15 residues in the CDR3. The CDR3 DNA sequence: TGTGCCAGCAGCTCTCACCTTACTCTAACTTCACCCCTCCACTTT. This encodes CASSSHLTLTSPLHF.

V and J are TRBV7-2 and TRBJ1-5; a possible D gene is TRBD1 (5 bases). The germline gives CDR1 SGHTA, CDR2 FQGNSA. There are 14 residues in the CDR3. Trimming took 5 bases from V and 9 from J, leaving 17 bases between them. The CDR3 nucleotides read TGTGCCAGCAGCCCTATGGCGGGGCGGGGGCCCCAGCATTTT. It encodes CASSPMAGRGPQHF.

This chain connects TRBV7-8 to TRBJ2-1; D possibly corresponds to TRBD1 (5 bases). There are 15 residues in the CDR3. Germline loops: CDR1 SGHVS, CDR2 FQNEAQ. Trimming took 7 bases from V and 2 from J, leaving 15 bases between them. CDR3 loop: CASTPQGTTYNEQFF. CDR3 coding DNA: TGTGCCAGCACCCCGCAGGGTACTACCTACAATGAGCAGTTCTTC. The complete variable domain, with remaining parts taken from reference TRBV7-8 and TRBJ2-1, reads GAGVSQSPRYKVAKRGQDVALRCDPISGHVSLFWYQQALGQGPEFLTYFQNEAQLDKSGLPSDRFFAERPEGSVSTLKIQRTQQEDSAVYLCASTPQGTTYNEQFFGPGTRLTVL.

About this clone: One end of the junction does not line up with germline, which may come from a read error. This chain links TRBV7-7 with TRBJ1-4; 7 nucleotides align to TRBD1. The germline V gene has CDR1 SSHAT and CDR2 FNYEAQ (reference sequence). The CDR3 has 13 amino acids. CDR3 in DNA: TGTGCTAGCAGCTTGCGACAGGGAGGTCGACTGTTTTTT. It encodes CASSLRQGGRLFF.

The chain's CDR3 is CATRFVSGTDTQYF. CDR3 DNA: TGTGCCACCCGTTTCGTGTCGGGCACAGATACGCAGTATTTT. The rearrangement joins TRBV27 to TRBJ2-3; no definite D call. The germline V and J ends were trimmed by 10 bases and 1 base, with 15 bases remaining between them. The CDR3 sequence is 14 residues long. Germline loops: CDR1 MNHEY, CDR2 SMNVEV (reference sequence).

The CDR3 DNA reads TGTGCCACCGGACGGGGACTCGGGGAGACCCAGTACTTC. Encoded protein: CATGRGLGETQYF. The chain recombines TRBV19 with TRBJ2-5, with a possible D match to TRBD2 (6 bases). Trimming pared 10 bases from V and 5 bases from J, leaving 17 bases between. Per the germline V gene, CDR1 is LNHDA and CDR2 is SQIVND (reference sequence). The CDR3 runs to 13 residues.

The J gene is TRBJ1-2, the V gene TRBV4-2; TRBD1 aligns across 10 bases. The CDR3 is made up of 17 amino acids. Germline CDR1 and CDR2: LGHNA and YNFKEQ. The J segment lost 4 bases and the V segment lost 1 base, leaving 9 bases of the junction unmatched. CDR3 region: CASSQVLGQGKSYGYTF. Written as DNA, the CDR3 is TGTGCCAGCAGCCAAGTTTTGGGACAGGGGAAGTCCTATGGCTACACCTTC.

The rearrangement uses TRBV18 and TRBJ2-1; 7 bases align to TRBD1. With V trimmed by 5 bases and J by 8 bases, 9 bases remained unmatched. The CDR3 runs 14 residues. Germline values: CDR1 KGHSH, CDR2 LQKENI. In DNA, the CDR3 is TGTGCCAGCTCATTACGGGACAGTAGCGATGAGCAGTTCTTC. The encoded protein is CASSLRDSSDEQFF.

The V call is TRBV2, the J call TRBJ1-5; a possible D gene is TRBD1 (6 bases). Germline V gene data show CDR1 as SNHLY and CDR2 as FYNNEI. The CDR3 has 15 amino acids. V was cut by 7 bases and J by 7 bases, with 20 bases left in between. The chain's CDR3 is CASTSGGRGGQPQHF. CDR3 nucleotide sequence: TGTGCCAGCACCTCAGGTGGGAGGGGGGGGCAGCCCCAGCATTTT.

V gene TRBV21-1 combines with J gene TRBJ1-2; the listed D gene, TRBD1, was not tested against the DNA. TRBV21-1 is a pseudogene segment. The CDR3 runs to 17 residues. This CDR3 is CASSKAESGRGHYGYTF. For the CDR3, the DNA is TGTGCCAGCAGCAAAGCAGAATCGGGCAGGGGGCACTATGGCTACACCTTC.

This rearrangement joins TRBV7-6 to TRBJ2-1, with TRBD2 identical over 8 bases. The CDR3 covers 15 residues. V trimming: 5 bases; J trimming: 7 bases; junction bases outside the gene matches: 10. CDR1 SGHVS and CDR2 FNYEAQ come from the germline V gene. CDR3 DNA sequence: TGTGCCAGCAGCCCGCTGGCGGGGGGTGTAAATGAGCAGTTCTTC. Amino acids: CASSPLAGGVNEQFF.

The rearrangement uses TRBV18 and TRBJ1-6; D call uncertain. Trimming left V 2 bases short and J 0 bases short, with 8 bases between. This CDR3 contains 16 residues. CDR1 and CDR2 from the germline V gene are KGHSH and LQKENI. The CDR3 loop reads CASSPFGSSYNSPLHF. The CDR3 DNA follows: TGTGCCAGCTCACCATTCGGGAGCTCCTATAATTCACCCCTCCACTTT.

The chain uses TRBV5-6 and TRBJ1-6, with D unclear. Between the trimmed V and J ends, which lost 1 base and 9 bases, there was a span of 11 bases. Germline values: CDR1 SGHDT, CDR2 YYEEEE. The CDR3 is made up of 14 amino acids. In DNA form, the CDR3 reads TGTGCCAGCAGCTTGCTCGCGACACGTTCACCCCTCCACTTT. It specifies CASSLLATRSPLHF.